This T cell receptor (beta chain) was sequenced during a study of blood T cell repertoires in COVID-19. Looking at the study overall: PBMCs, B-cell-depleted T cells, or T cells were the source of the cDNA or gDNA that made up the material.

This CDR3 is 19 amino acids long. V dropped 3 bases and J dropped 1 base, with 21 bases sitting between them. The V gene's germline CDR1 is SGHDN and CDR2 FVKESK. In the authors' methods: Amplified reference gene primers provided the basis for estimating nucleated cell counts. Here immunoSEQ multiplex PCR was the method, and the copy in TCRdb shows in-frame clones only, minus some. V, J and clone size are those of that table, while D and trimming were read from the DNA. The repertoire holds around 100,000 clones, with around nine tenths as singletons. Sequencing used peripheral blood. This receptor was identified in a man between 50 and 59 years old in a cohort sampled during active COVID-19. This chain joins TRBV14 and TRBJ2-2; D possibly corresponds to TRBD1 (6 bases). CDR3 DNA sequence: TGTGCCAGCAGCCATAGAGGATGGTTCGGGGACAAGAACACCGGGGAGCTGTTTTTT. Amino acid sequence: CASSHRGWFGDKNTGELFF.